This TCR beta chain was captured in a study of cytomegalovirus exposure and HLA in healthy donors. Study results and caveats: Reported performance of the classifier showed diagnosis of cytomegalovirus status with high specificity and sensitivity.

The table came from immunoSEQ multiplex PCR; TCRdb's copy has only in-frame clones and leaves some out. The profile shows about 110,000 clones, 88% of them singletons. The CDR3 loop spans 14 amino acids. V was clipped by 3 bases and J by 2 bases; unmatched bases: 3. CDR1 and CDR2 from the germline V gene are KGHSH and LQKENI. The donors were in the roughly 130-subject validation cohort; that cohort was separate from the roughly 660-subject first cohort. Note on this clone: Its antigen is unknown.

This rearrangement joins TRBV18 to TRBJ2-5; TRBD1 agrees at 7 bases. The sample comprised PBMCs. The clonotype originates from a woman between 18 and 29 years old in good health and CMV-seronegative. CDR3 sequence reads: CASSPGTVQETQYF. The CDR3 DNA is TGTGCCAGCTCACCTGGGACAGTTCAAGAGACCCAGTACTTC.